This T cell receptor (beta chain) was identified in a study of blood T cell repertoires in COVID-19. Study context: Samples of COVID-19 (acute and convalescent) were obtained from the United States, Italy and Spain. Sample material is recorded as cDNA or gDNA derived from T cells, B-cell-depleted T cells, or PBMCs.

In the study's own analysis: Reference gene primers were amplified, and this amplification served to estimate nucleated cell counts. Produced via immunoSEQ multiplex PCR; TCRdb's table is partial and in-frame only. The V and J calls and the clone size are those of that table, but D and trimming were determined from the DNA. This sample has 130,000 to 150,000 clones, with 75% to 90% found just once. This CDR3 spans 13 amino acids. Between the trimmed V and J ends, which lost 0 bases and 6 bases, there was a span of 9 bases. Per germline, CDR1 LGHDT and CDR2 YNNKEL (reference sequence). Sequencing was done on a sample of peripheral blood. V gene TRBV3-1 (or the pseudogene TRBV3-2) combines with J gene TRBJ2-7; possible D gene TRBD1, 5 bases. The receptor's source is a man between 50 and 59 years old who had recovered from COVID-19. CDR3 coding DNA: TGTGCCAGCAGCCAAGATCCAGGGTTCGAGCAGTACTTC. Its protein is CASSQDPGFEQYF.